The TCR beta chain under discussion was sequenced for a study of cytomegalovirus exposure and HLA in healthy donors. Trimming took 6 bases from V and 3 from J; bases not matched to a gene: 11. This CDR3 has 17 amino acids. Per the germline V gene, CDR1 is SNHLY and CDR2 is FYNNEI. PCR primers comprised 60 Vbeta and 13 Jbeta primers. The data were produced by immunoSEQ multiplex PCR, yet TCRdb's version contains in-frame clones alone and is incomplete. In the table there are 95,000 to 150,000 clones, 72% of which are singletons. The chain uses TRBV2 and TRBJ2-3; 11 bases map to TRBD1. The sample taken for sequencing was PBMCs. The sequence was obtained from a man between 25 and 39 years old in good health and CMV-seronegative. CDR3 region: CASRAPPGQGGTDTQYF. The CDR3 DNA reads TGTGCCAGCAGGGCCCCTCCGGGACAGGGGGGTACAGATACGCAGTATTTT. The full variable domain, in which reference TRBV2 and TRBJ2-3 provide the parts outside the CDR3, is EPEVTQTPSHQVTQMGQEVILRCVPISNHLYFYWYRQILGQKVEFLVSFYNNEISEKSEIFDDQFSVERPDGSNFTLKIRSTKLEDSAMYFCASRAPPGQGGTDTQYFGPGTRLTVL.